This passage covers 26 T cell receptor beta chains from one sample sequenced in a study of blood T cell repertoires in COVID-19. Data came from immunoSEQ multiplex PCR; TCRdb stores just in-frame clones and leaves some out. This table holds about 97,000 clones, 85% to 95% found once. Sequencing was done on a sample of peripheral blood. Receptor source: a man aged 50 to 59 with active COVID-19.

The chain employs TRBV12-3 or TRBV12-4 and TRBJ2-7, with 8 bases identical to TRBD2. The CDR3 has 13 residues. The J segment lost 5 bases and the V segment lost 6 bases, leaving 6 bases of the junction unmatched. The CDR3 sequence is CASRTSGRDEQYF. Written as DNA, the CDR3 is TGTGCCAGCAGAACCAGCGGGAGAGACGAGCAGTACTTC.

This chain connects TRBV19 to TRBJ2-5, with D possibly TRBD1 on 8 matching bases. CDR1 is LNHDA, CDR2 SQIVND, per germline (reference sequence). The V end lost 10 bases, the J end lost 5 bases, and 20 bases lay between the germline ends. This CDR3 spans 14 amino acids. The CDR3 sequence is CATGGRTGLETQYF. The CDR3 nucleotides read TGTGCCACCGGGGGGCGGACAGGGTTGGAGACCCAGTACTTC.

The chain has TRBV27 and TRBJ1-2; tentative D call: TRBD1 (6 bases). Germline V CDR1 and CDR2: MNHEY, SMNVEV (reference sequence). V lost 4 bases, J lost 8 bases, and 14 bases lay in between. The CDR3 is made up of 13 amino acids. CDR3 sequence: CASSSYTQGGYTF. The CDR3 coding sequence is TGTGCCAGCAGTTCTTATACTCAGGGGGGCTACACCTTC.

The chain employs TRBV3-1 (or the pseudogene TRBV3-2) and TRBJ2-7, with D possibly TRBD1 on 6 matching bases. Germline CDR1 LGHDT, CDR2 YNNKEL (reference sequence). The CDR3 is 14 residues long. The V end was cut by 2 bases, the J end by 4 bases, with 12 bases between. CDR3 region: CASSQRRGRYEQYF. Here the CDR3 DNA reads TGTGCCAGCAGCCAACGCAGGGGACGGTACGAGCAGTACTTC.

This chain joins TRBV2 and TRBJ1-5; D call uncertain. The CDR3 has 15 amino acids. Germline V lookup: CDR1 SNHLY, CDR2 FYNNEI. V lost 7 bases and J 0 bases, leaving 13 bases between the germline ends. The CDR3 reads CASTREALSNQPQHF. Here the CDR3 DNA reads TGTGCCAGCACACGAGAGGCCCTTAGCAATCAGCCCCAGCATTTT. The whole variable domain, remainder taken from reference TRBV2 and TRBJ1-5, is EPEVTQTPSHQVTQMGQEVILRCVPISNHLYFYWYRQILGQKVEFLVSFYNNEISEKSEIFDDQFSVERPDGSNFTLKIRSTKLEDSAMYFCASTREALSNQPQHFGDGTRLSIL.

The V and J genes are TRBV5-6 and TRBJ2-1; possibly TRBD1 for D (5 bases). The CDR3 consists of 16 residues. The germline CDR1 and CDR2 sequences are SGHDT and YYEEEE. V lost 5 bases and J lost 0, with 15 bases in between. The CDR3 sequence is CASSQVYQGSYNEQFF. CDR3 sequence (DNA): TGTGCCAGCAGTCAGGTTTACCAGGGCTCCTACAATGAGCAGTTCTTC.

This clone was seen just once. The V call is TRBV7-2, the J call TRBJ2-3; 8 bases are a match to TRBD2. This CDR3 comprises 15 residues. The V gene's germline CDR1 is SGHTA and CDR2 FQGNSA. With 8 bases clipped from V and 2 bases from J, the junction kept 9 bases outside the gene matches. The CDR3 region has the DNA TGTGCCAGCGGGAGGGTAGCGGGATACACAGATACGCAGTATTTT. Translation gives CASGRVAGYTDTQYF.

The CDR3 sequence is CASSERRTGNQPQHF. As DNA, the CDR3 is TGTGCCAGCAGTGAAAGGCGGACAGGGAATCAGCCCCAGCATTTT. The gene calls are TRBV6-1 and TRBJ1-5; 8 nucleotides align to TRBD1. V lost 2 bases, J lost 4 bases, and 4 bases stayed unmatched. This CDR3 is built from 15 residues. Per germline, CDR1 MNHNS and CDR2 SASEGT.

V usage is TRBV28 and J usage is TRBJ2-7; possibly TRBD2 for D (5 bases). This CDR3 has 11 amino acids. Germline V gives CDR1 MDHEN, CDR2 SYDVKM. With 11 bases removed from V and 6 bases from J, the gap between germline ends came to 14 bases. The CDR3 sequence is CALGVAGEQYF. The DNA for the CDR3 is TGTGCCCTCGGGGTCGCGGGCGAGCAGTACTTC.

V usage is TRBV28 and J usage is TRBJ1-6, with D maybe TRBD1 (6 bases). V was pared by 6 bases and J by 7 bases, with 16 bases between. Germline CDR1 and CDR2: MDHEN and SYDVKM. CDR3 length equals 15 residues. CDR3: CASRGRGGENSPLHF. CDR3 bases: TGTGCCAGCAGGGGACGCGGGGGCGAGAATTCACCCCTCCACTTT.

The V and J genes are TRBV7-6 and TRBJ2-1; 12 bases agree with TRBD2. CDR3 length: 16 residues. Germline V lookup: CDR1 SGHVS, CDR2 FNYEAQ. J lost 9 bases, V lost 2 bases, and 8 bases had no gene match. The CDR3 loop reads CASSLMLAGGEGEQFF. CDR3 DNA sequence: TGTGCCAGCAGCTTAATGCTAGCGGGAGGGGAGGGTGAGCAGTTCTTC.

This rearrangement joins TRBV27 to TRBJ2-7; weak D call: TRBD2 (6 bases). The CDR3 is made up of 15 amino acids. Per germline, CDR1 MNHEY and CDR2 SMNVEV (reference sequence). The germline V and J ends were trimmed by 6 bases and 2 bases, with 17 bases remaining between them. The CDR3 nucleotides read TGTGCCAGCAGGCCCCGGACGGGGGAGGCCTACGAGCAGTACTTC. Protein sequence: CASRPRTGEAYEQYF.

The rearrangement uses TRBV5-1 and TRBJ1-2; the match to TRBD1 covers 9 bases. The CDR3 has 15 amino acids. J was trimmed by 7 bases and V by 1 base; bases with no gene match: 8. CDR1 and CDR2 (germline): SGHRS, YFSETQ. The CDR3 DNA is TGCGCCAGCAGCTTGCCCAACGACAGGGGGTCTGGCTACACCTTC. Protein sequence: CASSLPNDRGSGYTF.

This sequence joins TRBV19 and TRBJ2-2; TRBD1 matches at 7 bases. Germline V gives CDR1 LNHDA, CDR2 SQIVND (reference sequence). The CDR3 runs 16 residues. The ends lost 6 bases at V and 3 bases at J; junction bases unmatched: 10. The CDR3 DNA sequence: TGTGCCAGTAGACCCCCAACGACAGGGCACACCGGGGAGCTGTTTTTT. Translating it yields CASRPPTTGHTGELFF.

The chain combines TRBV5-1 with TRBJ2-5; 8 nucleotides agree with TRBD1. Germline V lookup: CDR1 SGHRS, CDR2 YFSETQ. V lost 0 bases, J lost 4 bases, and 5 bases stayed unmatched. This CDR3 spans 15 amino acids. CDR3: CASSLVDREVETQYF. CDR3 nucleotide sequence: TGCGCCAGCAGCTTGGTGGACAGGGAAGTAGAGACCCAGTACTTC.

The rearrangement links TRBV28 to TRBJ2-3; 8 positions match TRBD2. CDR1 is MDHEN and CDR2 is SYDVKM in the germline V gene. The CDR3 length is 17 residues. V dropped 5 bases and J dropped 4; count of bases not matched to a gene: 14. The CDR3 DNA reads TGTGCCAGCAGTCCACGGGGGAGCGGGAGAGTGGCAGATACGCAGTATTTT. This encodes CASSPRGSGRVADTQYF.

The rearrangement joins TRBV3-1 (or the pseudogene TRBV3-2) to TRBJ2-3, with 8 bases identical to TRBD2. Germline V lookup: CDR1 LGHDT, CDR2 YNNKEL (reference sequence). The V gene end was trimmed by 8 bases and the J gene end by 1 base; junction bases not matched to a gene: 2. The CDR3 totals 13 residues. CDR3 sequence (DNA): TGTGCCAGCCAGACTAGCGGCACAGATACGCAGTATTTT. Its translation: CASQTSGTDTQYF.

The chain has TRBV11-1 and TRBJ2-7, with D uncertain. The CDR3 covers 15 residues. From germline, CDR1 is SGHAT and CDR2 FQDESV (reference sequence). The V end lost 3 bases, the J end lost 0 bases, and 12 bases lay between the germline ends. CDR3 bases: TGTGCCAGCAGCTTTGGCTTTTGGAGCTCCTACGAGCAGTACTTC. Its protein is CASSFGFWSSYEQYF.

The V call is TRBV6-5, the J call TRBJ2-1; maybe TRBD1 (5 bases). The CDR3 runs to 14 residues. The germline CDR1 and CDR2 sequences are MNHEY and SVGAGI. V was shortened by 2 bases and J by 9 bases, with 14 bases between the two germline ends. The CDR3 DNA follows: TGTGCCAGCAGTTACGGGCAGGGAAGGTTTGAGCAGTTCTTC. Residues: CASSYGQGRFEQFF.

The chain employs TRBV2 and TRBJ1-1, with 7 nucleotides matching TRBD1. V shed 4 bases and J 0 bases; nucleotides not matched to a gene: 5. The CDR3 contains 15 residues. The germline V gene encodes CDR1 SNHLY and CDR2 FYNNEI. In DNA form, the CDR3 reads TGTGCCAGCAGTGCATCGGGACAGATGAACACTGAAGCTTTCTTT. Its translation: CASSASGQMNTEAFF.

The V gene is TRBV11-3, the J gene TRBJ2-7; no definite D call. The V gene's germline CDR1 is SGHNT and CDR2 YENEEA. With 8 bases removed from V and 0 bases from J, the gap between germline ends came to 11 bases. This CDR3 is built from 13 residues. CDR3 bases: TGTGCCAGCTTACCAGTGGCCTCCTACGAGCAGTACTTC. Amino acid sequence: CASLPVASYEQYF.

This chain joins TRBV7-9 and TRBJ2-7; tentatively, D is TRBD2 (6 bases). CDR1 and CDR2 from the germline V gene are SEHNR and FQNEAQ (reference sequence). Trimming took off 1 base at V and 9 bases at J, with 19 bases between the two ends. There are 15 residues in the CDR3. The CDR3 loop reads CASSLGGLGGAAQYF. The CDR3 nucleotides are TGTGCCAGCAGCTTAGGAGGGTTAGGCGGGGCTGCGCAGTACTTC.

This clone was seen just once. The chain carries TRBV30 and TRBJ1-3; no firm D call. CDR3 size: 13 residues. V lost 2 bases, J lost 3 bases, and 8 bases lay in between. The germline V gene encodes CDR1 GTSNPN and CDR2 SVGIG (reference sequence). The CDR3 DNA is TGTGCCTGGAGTATCCTTATTGGAAACACCATATATTTT. It codes for CAWSILIGNTIYF.

The rearrangement links TRBV20-1 to TRBJ2-7, with 9 positions matching TRBD2. Germline V gene lookup returns CDR1 DFQATT and CDR2 SNEGSKA (reference sequence). This CDR3 comprises 14 residues. After removal of 3 bases from V and 6 bases from J, the junction contained 9 bases not matched to a gene. The CDR3 DNA reads as TGCAGTGCTAGTCCGCCTAGCGGGGTCCCCGAGCAGTACTTC. It translates to CSASPPSGVPEQYF.

This rearrangement joins TRBV7-9 to TRBJ1-6; D unclear. The CDR3 spans 14 residues. CDR1 is SEHNR, CDR2 FQNEAQ, per germline (reference sequence). V gave up 0 bases and J gave up 7 bases, with 7 bases separating them. The CDR3 DNA reads TGTGCCAGCAGCTTAGCAGGAGCCAATTCACCCCTCCACTTT. Protein sequence: CASSLAGANSPLHF.

The chain employs TRBV24-1 and TRBJ1-5; no reliable D call. This CDR3 comprises 14 residues. CDR1 and CDR2 from the germline V gene are KGHDR and SFDVKD. Trimming shortened V by 1 base and J by 5 bases, and 8 bases separated the two germline ends. CDR3 amino acids: CATSDFHQDQPQHF. DNA of the CDR3: TGTGCCACCAGTGATTTTCATCAGGATCAGCCCCAGCATTTT.